This is a list of T cell receptor beta chains from one sample in a study of T cell repertoires in cytomegalovirus infection. TCRdb reprocessed the reads via MiXCR and lists one record per CDR3 protein. The top ten hold approximately 7.6% of the sample, which has 100,000 or so distinct CDR3 sequences, approximately 15% seen once. Sequencing was performed on PBMCs. The origin of the receptors is a human donor in good health (CMV status not recorded). Some clones in this sample may be carry-over from other donors' samples. Both conserved end residues are part of each CDR3. The D gene is left open where the match is weak. Expanded clones get a size class; other rows say once, few or many, or leave the size out.

CDR3aa: CASSQRTGEQYF
CDR3nt: TGTGCCAGCAGTCAAAGGACGGGCGAGCAGTACTTC
abundance: few
v_gene: TRBV6-1
j_gene: TRBJ2-7
d_gene: -

CDR3aa: CASRTGGAYGYTF
CDR3nt: TGTGCCAGCAGGACTGGCGGGGCGTATGGCTACACCTTC
abundance: many
v_gene: TRBV28
j_gene: TRBJ1-2
d_gene: -

CDR3aa: CASSDRLDNTDTQYF
CDR3nt: TGTGCCAGCAGTGATCGTCTAGATAACACAGATACGCAGTATTTT
abundance: -
v_gene: TRBV2
j_gene: TRBJ2-3
d_gene: -

CDR3aa: CSAQTSSVYEQFF
CDR3nt: TGCAGTGCTCAGACTAGTAGTGTGTATGAGCAGTTCTTC
abundance: few
v_gene: TRBV20-1
j_gene: TRBJ2-1
d_gene: -

CDR3aa: CASGDRGPGELFF
CDR3nt: TGTGCCAGTGGGGACAGGGGGCCCGGGGAGCTGTTTTTT
abundance: many
v_gene: TRBV27
j_gene: TRBJ2-2
d_gene: TRBD1

CDR3aa: CASTTEQGEQYF
CDR3nt: TGTGCCAGCACCACAGAGCAGGGGGAGCAGTACTTC
abundance: few
v_gene: TRBV7-4
j_gene: TRBJ2-7
d_gene: -

CDR3aa: CASSLSGAWDSPLHF
CDR3nt: TGTGCCAGCAGCTTATCGGGAGCTTGGGATTCACCCCTCCACTTT
abundance: many
v_gene: TRBV7-3
j_gene: TRBJ1-6
d_gene: -

CDR3aa: CASSFGQGQNEQFF
CDR3nt: TGTGCCAGCAGCTTCGGACAGGGGCAGAATGAGCAGTTCTTC
abundance: -
v_gene: TRBV5-6
j_gene: TRBJ2-1
d_gene: TRBD1

CDR3aa: CATRVIQGSSYEQYF
CDR3nt: TGTGCCACCAGAGTTATACAGGGCAGCTCCTACGAGCAGTACTTC
abundance: few
v_gene: TRBV6-1
j_gene: TRBJ2-7
d_gene: -

CDR3aa: CASSFLQLQGAGETQYF
CDR3nt: TGTGCCAGCAGTTTCCTCCAATTGCAGGGGGCAGGAGAGACCCAGTACTTC
abundance: many
v_gene: TRBV12-3/TRBV12-4
j_gene: TRBJ2-5
d_gene: TRBD1

CDR3aa: CASSPGTVNSNQPQHF
CDR3nt: TGTGCCAGCAGCCCAGGGACAGTCAATAGCAATCAGCCCCAGCATTTT
abundance: few
v_gene: TRBV7-6
j_gene: TRBJ1-5
d_gene: TRBD1

CDR3aa: CSARESAGLSYEQYF
CDR3nt: TGCAGTGCTAGAGAGTCAGCGGGGCTGTCCTACGAGCAGTACTTC
abundance: few
v_gene: TRBV20-1
j_gene: TRBJ2-7
d_gene: TRBD2

CDR3aa: CASRPNSGANVLTF
CDR3nt: TGTGCCAGCAGACCCAACTCTGGGGCCAACGTCCTGACTTTC
abundance: few
v_gene: TRBV7-9
j_gene: TRBJ2-6
d_gene: -

CDR3aa: CASSVGQGPWDIQYF
CDR3nt: TGTGCCAGCAGCGTAGGTCAGGGGCCATGGGACATTCAGTACTTC
abundance: -
v_gene: TRBV9
j_gene: TRBJ2-4
d_gene: -

CDR3aa: CASSLMSGATAFSGNTIYF
CDR3nt: TGTGCCAGCAGCTTAATGTCAGGGGCTACAGCCTTCTCTGGAAACACCATATATTTT
abundance: many
v_gene: TRBV7-2
j_gene: TRBJ1-3
d_gene: -

CDR3aa: CASSLAGSGTEAFF
CDR3nt: TGCGCCAGCAGCTTGGCCGGCAGCGGGACTGAAGCTTTCTTT
abundance: -
v_gene: TRBV5-1
j_gene: TRBJ1-1
d_gene: -